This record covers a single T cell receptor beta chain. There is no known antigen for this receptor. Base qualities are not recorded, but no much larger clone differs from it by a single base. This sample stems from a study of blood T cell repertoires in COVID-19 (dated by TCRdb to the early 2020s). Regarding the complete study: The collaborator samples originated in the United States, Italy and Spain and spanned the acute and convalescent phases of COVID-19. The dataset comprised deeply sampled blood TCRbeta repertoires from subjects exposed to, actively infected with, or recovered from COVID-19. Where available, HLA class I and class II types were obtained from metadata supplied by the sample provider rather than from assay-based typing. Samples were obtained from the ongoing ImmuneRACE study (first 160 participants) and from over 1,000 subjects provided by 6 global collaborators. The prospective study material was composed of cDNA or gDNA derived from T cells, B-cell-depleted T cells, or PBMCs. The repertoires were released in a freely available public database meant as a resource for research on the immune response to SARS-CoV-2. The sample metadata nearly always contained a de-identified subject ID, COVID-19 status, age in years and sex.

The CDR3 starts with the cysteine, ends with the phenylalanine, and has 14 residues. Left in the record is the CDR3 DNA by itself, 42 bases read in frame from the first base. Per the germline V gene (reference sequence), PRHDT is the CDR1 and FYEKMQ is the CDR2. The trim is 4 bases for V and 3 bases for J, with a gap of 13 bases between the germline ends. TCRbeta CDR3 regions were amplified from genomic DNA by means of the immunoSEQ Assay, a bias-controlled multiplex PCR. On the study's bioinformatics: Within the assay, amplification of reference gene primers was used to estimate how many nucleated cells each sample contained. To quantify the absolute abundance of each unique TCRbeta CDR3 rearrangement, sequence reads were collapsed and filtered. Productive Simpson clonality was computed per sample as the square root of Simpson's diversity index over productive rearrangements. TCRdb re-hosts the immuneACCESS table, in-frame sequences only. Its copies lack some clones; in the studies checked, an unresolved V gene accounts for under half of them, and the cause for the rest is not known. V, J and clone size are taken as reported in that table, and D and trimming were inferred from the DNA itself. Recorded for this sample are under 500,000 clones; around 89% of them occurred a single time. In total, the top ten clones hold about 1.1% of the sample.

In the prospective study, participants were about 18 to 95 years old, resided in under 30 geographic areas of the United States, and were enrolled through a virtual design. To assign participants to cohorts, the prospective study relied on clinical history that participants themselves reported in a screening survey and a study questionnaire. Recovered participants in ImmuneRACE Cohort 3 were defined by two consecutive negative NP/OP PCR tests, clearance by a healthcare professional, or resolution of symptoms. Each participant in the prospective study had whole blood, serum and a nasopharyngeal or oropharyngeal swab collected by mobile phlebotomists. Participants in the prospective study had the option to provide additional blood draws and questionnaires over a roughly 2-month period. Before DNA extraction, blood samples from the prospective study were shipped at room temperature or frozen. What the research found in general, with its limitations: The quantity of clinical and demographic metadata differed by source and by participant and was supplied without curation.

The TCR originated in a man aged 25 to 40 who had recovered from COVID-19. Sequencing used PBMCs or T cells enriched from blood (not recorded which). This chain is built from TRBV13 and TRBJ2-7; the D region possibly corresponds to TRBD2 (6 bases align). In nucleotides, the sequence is TGTGCCAGCAGCTCCCGGGACTTTAACTACGAGCAGTACTTC. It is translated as CASSSRDFNYEQYF.